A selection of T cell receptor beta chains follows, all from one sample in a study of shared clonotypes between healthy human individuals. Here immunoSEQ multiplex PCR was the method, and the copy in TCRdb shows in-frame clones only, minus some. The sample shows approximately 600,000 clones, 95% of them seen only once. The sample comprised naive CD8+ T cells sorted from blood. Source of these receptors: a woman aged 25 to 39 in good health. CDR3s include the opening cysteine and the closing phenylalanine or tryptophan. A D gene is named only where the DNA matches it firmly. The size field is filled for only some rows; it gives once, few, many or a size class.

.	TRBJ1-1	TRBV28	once	TGTGCCAGCAGTTCAGCTGAGACAGTGAACACTGAAGCTTTCTTT	CASSSAETVNTEAFF
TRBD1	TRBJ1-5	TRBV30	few	TGTGCCTGCGGACAGGTCGAGGGTCAGCCCCAGCATTTT	CACGQVEGQPQHF
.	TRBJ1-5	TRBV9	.	TGTGCCAGCACCCCCGGCGGCAGGGGCAATCAGCCCCAGCATTTT	CASTPGGRGNQPQHF
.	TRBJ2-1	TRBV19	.	TGTGCCAGTAGTTGGGGGGTAAATTATGAGCAGTTCTTC	CASSWGVNYEQFF
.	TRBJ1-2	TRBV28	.	TGTGCCAGCAGTTTACGAGGGGCTGGGTATGGCTACACCTTC	CASSLRGAGYGYTF
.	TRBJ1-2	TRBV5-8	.	TGTGCCAGCAGCTTGGTACACAACTATGGCTACACCTTC	CASSLVHNYGYTF
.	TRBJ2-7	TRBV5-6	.	TGTGCCAGCAGCCCCGGGTCTTCCTACGAGCAGTACTTC	CASSPGSSYEQYF
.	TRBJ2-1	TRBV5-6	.	TGTGCCAGCAGCTTATCGAACGGCATCAGGGCCTACAATGAGCAGTTCTTC	CASSLSNGIRAYNEQFF
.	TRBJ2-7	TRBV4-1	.	TGCGCCAGCAGCCAAGGATTTTCCTACGAGCAGTACTTC	CASSQGFSYEQYF
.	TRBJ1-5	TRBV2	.	TGTGCCAGCAGACAACACTCGGGGGCGCCAAATCAGCCCCAGCATTTT	CASRQHSGAPNQPQHF
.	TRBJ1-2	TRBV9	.	TGTGCCAGCAGCCTATCGGACAGCTTTGCGGGCTACACCTTC	CASSLSDSFAGYTF
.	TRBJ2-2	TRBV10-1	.	TGCGCCAGCAGCCGGGACTCTCTTTTGGGGGAGCTGTTTTTT	CASSRDSLLGELFF
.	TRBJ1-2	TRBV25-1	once	TGTGCCAGCAGTGAATACCGGGATGGCTACACCTTC	CASSEYRDGYTF
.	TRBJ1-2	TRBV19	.	TGTGCCAGTAGTCCACCCGGGGGGCGGCGGGAAGGCTACACCTTC	CASSPPGGRREGYTF
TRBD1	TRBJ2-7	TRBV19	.	TGTGCCAGTAGCCCGGACAGGGGGCGCCGGTACGAGCAGTACTTC	CASSPDRGRRYEQYF
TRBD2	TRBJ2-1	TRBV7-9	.	TGTGCCAGCAGCTTAGTAGCGGGAGGGCCTAACGAGCAGTTCTTC	CASSLVAGGPNEQFF
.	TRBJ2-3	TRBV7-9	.	TGTGCCAGCAGCTTATCAATTGGAGGGGAGGTGACAGATACGCAGTATTTT	CASSLSIGGEVTDTQYF
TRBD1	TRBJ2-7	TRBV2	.	TGTGCCAGCAGCGGACAGGGAACCTACGAGCAGTACTTC	CASSGQGTYEQYF
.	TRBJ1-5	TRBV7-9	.	TGTGCCAGCAGCTTTGGCGGGAACAATCAGCCCCAGCATTTT	CASSFGGNNQPQHF
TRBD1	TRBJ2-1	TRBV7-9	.	TGTGCCAGCAGCTTAGGCACAGGGGTATCCTACAATGAGCAGTTCTTC	CASSLGTGVSYNEQFF
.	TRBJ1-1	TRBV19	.	TGTGCCAGTAGTATGTGGGTATACACTGAAGCTTTCTTT	CASSMWVYTEAFF
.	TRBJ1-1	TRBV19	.	TGTGCCGCAGTATATGCCGAAAACACTGAAGCTTTCTTT	CAAVYAENTEAFF
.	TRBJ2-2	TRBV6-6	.	TGTGCCAGCAGTCCTCCCATAAGAGGGGAGCTGTTTTTT	CASSPPIRGELFF
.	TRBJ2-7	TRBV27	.	TGTGCCAGCAGTTTATCGATACTAGAGGGCTACGAGCAGTACTTC	CASSLSILEGYEQYF
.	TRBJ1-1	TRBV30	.	TGTGCAGTACGTAGGAACACTGAAGCTTTCTTT	CAVRRNTEAFF
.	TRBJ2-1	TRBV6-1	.	TGTGCCAGCAGTATTAGAACGGATCCCGGTTGGCAGTTCTTC	CASSIRTDPGWQFF
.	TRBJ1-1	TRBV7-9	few	TGTGCCAGCAGTCCAGGTTTCAACACTGAAGCTTTCTTT	CASSPGFNTEAFF
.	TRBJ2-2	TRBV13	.	TGTGCCAGCAGGTTGGGCGAGTCTACCGGGGAGCTGTTTTTT	CASRLGESTGELFF
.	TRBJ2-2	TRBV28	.	TGTGCCAGCAGTTTAGGCCGGCGGCTGTTTTTT	CASSLGRRLFF
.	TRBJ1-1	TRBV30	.	TGTGCCTGGAGTGTATTCGGGGGGGACACTGAAGCTTTCTTT	CAWSVFGGDTEAFF
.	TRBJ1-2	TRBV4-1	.	TGCGCCAGCAGCCAAGTCGGGGGCACCAAGGCCCGCTATGGCTACACCTTC	CASSQVGGTKARYGYTF
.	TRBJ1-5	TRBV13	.	TGTGCCAGCAGCTTAGGGGGCCTTAGCAATCAGCCCCAGCATTTT	CASSLGGLSNQPQHF
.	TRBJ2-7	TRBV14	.	TGTGCCAGCAGCTCCACAGGGAAACCCTACGAGCAGTACTTC	CASSSTGKPYEQYF
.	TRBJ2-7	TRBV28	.	TGTGCCAGCAGTTTCCGGGAATCCTACGAGCAGTACTTC	CASSFRESYEQYF
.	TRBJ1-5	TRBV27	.	TGTGCCAGCAGTCCCATCCGACCCAATAGCAATCAGCCCCAGCATTTT	CASSPIRPNSNQPQHF
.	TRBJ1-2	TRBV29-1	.	TGCAGCTTTCGGACCCTAGGGTGGAACTATGGCTACACCTTC	CSFRTLGWNYGYTF
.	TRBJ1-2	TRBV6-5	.	TGTGCCAGCAGTTACTCAGGCTCCAATGGCTACACCTTC	CASSYSGSNGYTF
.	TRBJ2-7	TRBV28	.	TGTGCCAGCAGTTTGTGGGACACCTACGAGCAGTACTTC	CASSLWDTYEQYF
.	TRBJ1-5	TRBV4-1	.	TGCGCCAGCAGCCAAGAGGAGGGGTGGGGGAGCAATCAGCCCCAGCATTTT	CASSQEEGWGSNQPQHF
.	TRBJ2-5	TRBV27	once	TGTGCCAGCAGTTTATATGGGGACGAGACCCAGTACTTC	CASSLYGDETQYF
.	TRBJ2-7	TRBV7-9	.	TGTGCCAGCAGCTCCAGTCTCTACGAGCAGTACTTC	CASSSSLYEQYF
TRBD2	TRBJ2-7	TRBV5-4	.	TGTGCCAGCAGCTTTTTCTCTAGCGGCAACTCCTACGAGCAGTACTTC	CASSFFSSGNSYEQYF
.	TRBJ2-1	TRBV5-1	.	TGCGCCAGCAGCTTGGGACGGGCAGCAGCAAGCCTTAAGCAGTTCTTC	CASSLGRAAASLKQFF
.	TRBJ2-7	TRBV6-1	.	TGTGCCAGCAAATCAGGGGGGGCCTACGAGCAGTACTTC	CASKSGGAYEQYF
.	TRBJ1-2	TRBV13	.	TGTGCCAGCAGCTTAGGGCAAAACCTCAACTATGGCTACACCTTC	CASSLGQNLNYGYTF
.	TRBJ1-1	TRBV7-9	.	TGTGCCAGCAGCTTAGCGCAGGGGATGAACACTGAAGCTTTCTTT	CASSLAQGMNTEAFF
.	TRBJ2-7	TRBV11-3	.	TGTGCCAGCAGCGAAGGGACCTCCTACGAGCAGTACTTC	CASSEGTSYEQYF
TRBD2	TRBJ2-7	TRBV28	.	TGTGCCAGCAGCCCGGGACTAGCGACAGACGGGGAGCAGTACTTC	CASSPGLATDGEQYF
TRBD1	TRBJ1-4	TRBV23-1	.	TGCGCCAGCAGTCACGAACGACAGGGCGAACCAACTAATGAAAAACTGTTTTTT	CASSHERQGEPTNEKLFF
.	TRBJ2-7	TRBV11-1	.	TGTGCCAGCAGCAAGGAGGGGGAGGGGTTTCGCGAGCAGTACTTC	CASSKEGEGFREQYF
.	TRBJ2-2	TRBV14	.	TGTGCCAGCAGCCAAGAAGGGGGCAGCGGGACACACCCCGGGGAGCTGTTTTTT	CASSQEGGSGTHPGELFF
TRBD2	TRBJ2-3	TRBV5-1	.	TGCGCCAGCAGCTTTAGCGGGGCAAGCACAGATACGCAGTATTTT	CASSFSGASTDTQYF
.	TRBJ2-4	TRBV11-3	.	TGTGCCAGCAGCTGGACTATTCCGGTTGCCAAAAACATTCAGTACTTC	CASSWTIPVAKNIQYF
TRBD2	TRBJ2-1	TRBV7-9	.	TGTGCCAGCAGCCAGGGCGGGAGGAAGTTCTTC	CASSQGGRKFF
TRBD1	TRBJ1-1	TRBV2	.	TGTGCCAGCAAGGGTGAAGGGGGCGGGGACACTGAAGCTTTCTTT	CASKGEGGGDTEAFF
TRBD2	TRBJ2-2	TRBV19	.	TGTGCCAGTAGTATAGGCCCACTAGCGGGCGAGAACACCGGGGAGCTGTTTTTT	CASSIGPLAGENTGELFF
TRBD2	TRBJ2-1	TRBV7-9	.	TGTGCCAGCAGAGGAGGGACTAGCGGCTACAATGAGCAGTTCTTC	CASRGGTSGYNEQFF
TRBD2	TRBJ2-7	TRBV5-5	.	TGTGCCAGCAGCTTCACTAGCGGGAGTGGCTACGAGCAGTACTTC	CASSFTSGSGYEQYF